This T cell receptor beta chain was sequenced in a study of blood T cell repertoires in COVID-19. TCRdb's copy holds only in-frame clones and misses some; the assay was immunoSEQ multiplex PCR. The repertoire has 200,000 to 250,000 clones, more than 65% of them found once; the top ten carry under 1.5%. J was trimmed by 2 bases and V by 6 bases; bases with no gene match: 2. In germline, CDR1 is MNHEY, CDR2 SMNVEV (reference sequence). CDR3 length: 15 amino acids. The gene calls are TRBV27 and TRBJ2-2; the match to TRBD2 covers 11 bases. Sequenced sample: peripheral blood. The TCR comes from a woman between 35 and 50 years old who had recovered from COVID-19. The CDR3 DNA is TGTGCCAGCAGGGGACTAGCGGTAAACACCGGGGAGCTGTTTTTT. Translation: CASRGLAVNTGELFF.